These 22 T cell receptor beta chains originate from one sample sequenced in a study of blood T cells in healthy people across ages. Combining a sample-barcoded 5' primer with a J-beta primer mix, a second PCR ran for about 7 to 12 cycles. TCRdb reprocessed the 5' RACE reads with MiXCR, giving one entry per CDR3 protein. The sample yields about 1.1 million distinct CDR3 sequences, 30% to 40% seen once. Sequencing was carried out using blood. These TCRs come from a man aged 18 to 29 in good health.

This clonotype has ten or more counts. The junction departs from germline at one end; a sequencing error may be responsible. The chain employs TRBV4-3 and TRBJ1-5; D is unresolved. The CDR3 has 13 residues. Germline-derived CDR1 and CDR2 are LGHNA and YSLEER. As DNA, the CDR3 is TGTGCCAGCAGCCAAGATTTCAATCAGCCCCAGCATTTT. This encodes CASSQDFNQPQHF.

As for this clonotype: An end of the junction differs from the germline gene, which may be a read error. The chain combines TRBV4-3 with TRBJ1-2; D may be TRBD1 (5 bases). The germline gives CDR1 LGHNA, CDR2 YSLEER. The CDR3 sequence is 14 residues long. DNA of the CDR3: TGCGCCAGCAGCCGGGGACCGTCTAACTATGGCCACACCTTC. It encodes CASSRGPSNYGHTF.

The CDR3 nucleotides read TGTGCCAGCAGCGCCTCGGTAGGGGTCGAGCAGTACTTC. Translation: CASSASVGVEQYF. V gene TRBV12-3 or TRBV12-4 combines with J gene TRBJ2-5, with D maybe TRBD1 (5 bases). The assigned J gene may be wrong: the sequence end matches TRBJ2-7 better. The CDR3 covers 13 residues.

A note on this clonotype: Mismatch with germline at one junction end may stem from a read error. The chain uses TRBV28 and TRBJ1-3; TRBD1 is a possible D gene (5 bases). Germline loops: CDR1 MDHEN, CDR2 SYDVKM. The CDR3 contains 15 residues. The CDR3 loop is CGSRDLRAAGNTIYF. Written as DNA, the CDR3 is TGTGGCAGCAGGGATCTCCGGGCCGCTGGAAACACCATATATTTT.

J is TRBJ2-3 and V is TRBV5-5, with TRBD1 matching 8 bases. Germline-derived CDR1 and CDR2 are SGHKS and YYEKEE (reference sequence). CDR3 size: 16 residues. Trimming took 4 bases from V and 3 from J; bases not matched to a gene: 10. CDR3 loop: CASSPLRTGRTDTQYF. For the CDR3, the DNA is TGTGCCAGCAGCCCGCTAAGGACAGGGCGGACAGATACGCAGTATTTT.

Many counts were recorded for this clonotype. The genes are TRBV4-1 and TRBJ2-1; the D is unclear. The length of the CDR3 is 16 residues. CDR1 is MGHRA and CDR2 is YSYEKL in the germline V gene. The V and J ends lost 0 bases and 0 bases respectively, with 9 bases between them. The CDR3 is CASSQDSLSSYNEQFF. In DNA, the CDR3 is TGCGCCAGCAGCCAAGATTCGCTGAGCTCCTACAATGAGCAGTTCTTC.

This clonotype was seen only a few times. This CDR3 is CASSLGGFGDTQYF. The CDR3 nucleotides read TGTGCCAGCAGTTTGGGGGGCTTTGGAGATACGCAGTATTTT. The rearrangement links TRBV12-3 or TRBV12-4 to TRBJ2-3; either TRBD1 or TRBD2 may supply D (6 bases each). The V end was cut by 3 bases, the J end by 5 bases, with 12 bases between. This CDR3 has 14 residues.

A few counts support this clonotype. The chain links TRBV20-1 to TRBJ2-1; 7 positions match TRBD2. Germline assignment: CDR1 DFQATT and CDR2 SNEGSKA (reference sequence). CDR3 size: 16 residues. Trimming took 0 bases from V and 2 from J; bases not matched to a gene: 7. CDR3 residues: CSARDYGGNAYNEQFF. The CDR3 DNA reads TGCAGTGCTAGAGATTACGGGGGGAACGCCTACAATGAGCAGTTCTTC.

This chain joins TRBV11-2 and TRBJ2-5, with 9 bases matching TRBD2. This CDR3 has 13 amino acids. In germline, CDR1 is SGHAT, CDR2 FQNNGV. V was clipped by 0 bases and J by 8 bases; unmatched bases: 1. The CDR3 nucleotides are TGTGCCAGCAGCTTAGAGCGGGGGGGTACCCAGTACTTC. Protein sequence: CASSLERGGTQYF. Variable domain in full (rest from reference TRBV11-2 and TRBJ2-5): EAGVAQSPRYKIIEKRQSVAFWCNPISGHATLYWYQQILGQGPKLLIQFQNNGVVDDSQLPKDRFSAERLKGVDSTLKIQPAKLEDSAVYLCASSLERGGTQYFGPGTRLLVL.

This sequence joins TRBV12-5 and TRBJ2-1, with D possibly being TRBD1 (6 bases). Trimming left V 7 bases short and J 9 bases short, with 16 bases between. Germline lookup yields CDR1 LGHNT and CDR2 FRNRAP. The CDR3 runs to 13 residues. CDR3 in amino acids: CASVMGHSSEQFF. CDR3 DNA: TGTGCTAGTGTTATGGGACACTCTTCTGAGCAGTTCTTC.

About this clonotype itself: An end of the junction differs from the germline gene, which may be a read error. The chain employs TRBV12-3 or TRBV12-4 and TRBJ2-2; no definite D call. This CDR3 is 12 amino acids long. As DNA, the CDR3 is TGTGCCGGCAGCCGAGACACCGGGGAGCTGTTTTTT. This encodes CAGSRDTGELFF.

This clonotype came up a few times. The gene calls are TRBV5-1 and TRBJ2-3; possible D gene TRBD1, 5 bases. Trimming removed 0 bases from V and 0 bases from J, with 11 bases in between. Germline V lookup: CDR1 SGHRS, CDR2 YFSETQ. This CDR3 has 16 amino acids. CDR3 amino acids: CASSLATGPSTDTQYF. CDR3 DNA sequence: TGCGCCAGCAGCTTGGCAACAGGTCCTAGCACAGATACGCAGTATTTT.

The chain couples TRBV2 to TRBJ1-2; maybe TRBD1 (6 bases). The CDR3 is made up of 14 amino acids. The V end lost 4 bases, the J end lost 4 bases, and 13 bases lay between the germline ends. Looked up from germline, CDR1 is SNHLY and CDR2 is FYNNEI. CDR3: CASSVRTDRYGYTF. CDR3 nucleotides: TGTGCCAGCAGTGTTCGGACAGACCGCTATGGCTACACCTTC.

The V call is TRBV7-3, the J call TRBJ2-1; D might be TRBD1 (5 bases). Looked up from germline, CDR1 is SGHTA and CDR2 is FQGTGA. Between the trimmed V and J ends, which lost 0 bases and 5 bases, there was a span of 11 bases. This CDR3 has 15 amino acids. CDR3: CASSLTGQGNNEQFF. In nucleotides, the CDR3 is TGTGCCAGCAGCTTAACGGGTCAGGGCAACAATGAGCAGTTCTTC.

This clonotype has ten or more counts. V gene TRBV20-1 combines with J gene TRBJ2-3, with 10 bases fitting TRBD2. CDR1 and CDR2 (germline): DFQATT, SNEGSKA (reference sequence). The CDR3 length is 13 residues. V lost 5 bases, J lost 5 bases, and 4 bases stayed unmatched. The CDR3 here is CSAGLAEIDTQYF. Written as DNA, the CDR3 is TGCAGTGCTGGACTAGCGGAGATAGATACGCAGTATTTT.

The V and J genes are TRBV29-1 and TRBJ2-2; TRBD1 agrees at 7 bases. Germline-derived CDR1 and CDR2 are SQVTM and ANQGSEA. Trimming cost V 6 bases and J 0 bases; bases outside gene matches: 4. The CDR3 has 14 amino acids. The CDR3 DNA reads TGCAGCGTCGGGACAGCTTCGAACACCGGGGAGCTGTTTTTT. It translates to CSVGTASNTGELFF.

The chain is built from TRBV2 and TRBJ1-4; D gene unclear. V lost 4 bases and J 11 bases, leaving 11 bases between the germline ends. Germline V lookup: CDR1 SNHLY, CDR2 FYNNEI. The CDR3 consists of 12 residues. The CDR3 coding sequence is TGTGCCAGCAGTGGAACTGGAGATAAACTGTTTTTT. It yields the protein CASSGTGDKLFF.

In DNA, the CDR3 is TGTGCCAGCAGCCGCAACTCAGGGCTGTATAGCAATCAGCCCCAGCATTTT. Encoded protein: CASSRNSGLYSNQPQHF. This chain joins TRBV6-6 and TRBJ1-5; the D gene is possibly TRBD1 (5 bases). The germline gives CDR1 MNHNY, CDR2 SVGAGI (reference sequence). The CDR3 extends over 17 amino acids. Trimming pared 6 bases from V and 0 bases from J, leaving 18 bases between.

The CDR3 region has the DNA TGTGCCAGCAGCTTGGTAGTTGTTGGGGACATTGTCTACGAGCAGTACTTC. Translating it yields CASSLVVVGDIVYEQYF. The genes are TRBV5-4 and TRBJ2-5; weak D call: TRBD1 (6 bases). Judging by the DNA end, TRBJ2-7 fits better; the J call may be wrong. This CDR3 region has 17 residues. The V gene's germline CDR1 is SGHNT and CDR2 YYREEE (reference sequence).

This clonotype has only a few counts. The chain has TRBV12-3 or TRBV12-4 and TRBJ2-3; a weak D match, TRBD1 (6 bases). This CDR3 has 16 amino acids. Trimming took 1 base from V and 5 from J, leaving 16 bases between them. The CDR3 DNA reads TGTGCCAGCAGTTTAGGCGGCAGGGGATTGAGAGATACGCAGTATTTT. Residues: CASSLGGRGLRDTQYF.

The V call is TRBV4-2, the J call TRBJ1-1, with D perhaps matching TRBD1 (6 bases). Germline V gene data show CDR1 as LGHNA and CDR2 as YNFKEQ. V was clipped by 4 bases and J by 0 bases, with 12 bases between them. This CDR3 is built from 15 residues. CDR3 loop: CASSPMTGMNTEAFF. The DNA for the CDR3 is TGTGCCAGCAGCCCGATGACAGGCATGAACACTGAAGCTTTCTTT.

V gene TRBV3-1 combines with J gene TRBJ1-1; 7 nucleotides line up with TRBD1. Germline CDR1 reads LGHDT; CDR2 reads YNNKEL (reference sequence). This CDR3 is 16 amino acids long. Trimming removed 0 bases from V and 2 bases from J; junction bases left unmatched: 6. The CDR3 region has the DNA TGTGCCAGCAGCCAAGAACAGGGGTGGGGAAACACTGAAGCTTTCTTT. Translation gives CASSQEQGWGNTEAFF.